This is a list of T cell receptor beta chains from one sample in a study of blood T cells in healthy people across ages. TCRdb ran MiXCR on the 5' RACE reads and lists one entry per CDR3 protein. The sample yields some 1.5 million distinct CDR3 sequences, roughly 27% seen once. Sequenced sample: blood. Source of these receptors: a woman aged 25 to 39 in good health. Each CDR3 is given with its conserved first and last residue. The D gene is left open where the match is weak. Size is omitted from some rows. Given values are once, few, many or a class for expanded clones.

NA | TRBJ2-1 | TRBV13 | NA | TGTGCCAGCAGCGCCGGGCGGCTTGAAAACAATGAGCAGTTCTTC | CASSAGRLENNEQFF
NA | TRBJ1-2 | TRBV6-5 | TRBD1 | TGTGCCAGCAGTGGGAGTGACAGGGGGCATTATGGCTACACCTTC | CASSGSDRGHYGYTF
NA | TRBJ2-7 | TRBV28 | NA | TGTGCCGGCAGTCCCCCACCATCCTACGAGCAGTACTTC | CAGSPPPSYEQYF
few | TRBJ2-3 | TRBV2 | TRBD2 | TGTGTTACGGGACTAGGGGACTCGGGTACGCAGTATTTT | CVTGLGDSGTQYF
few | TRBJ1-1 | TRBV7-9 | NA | TGTGCCAGCAGCTTAGGACAGGTTAACCCTGAAGCTTTCTTT | CASSLGQVNPEAFF
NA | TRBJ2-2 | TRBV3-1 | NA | TGTGCCAGCTCTCGCGAGCGAAGTGCCGGGGAGCTGTTTTTT | CASSRERSAGELFF
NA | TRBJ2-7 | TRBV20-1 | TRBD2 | TGCAGTGCTAGCAGGATCGCACTAGCGGGGTCCTACGAGCAGTACTTC | CSASRIALAGSYEQYF
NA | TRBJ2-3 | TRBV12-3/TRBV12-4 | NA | TGTGCCAGCACTTCCTTGGACCGATCAGATACGCAGTATTTT | CASTSLDRSDTQYF
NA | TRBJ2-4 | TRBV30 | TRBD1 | TGTGCCTGGAGAAACGCCCAGGGACAGTGGGACGGAGAGCAGTACTTC | CAWRNAQGQWDGEQYF
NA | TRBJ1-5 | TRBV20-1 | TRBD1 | TGCAGTGCTAGAGATCAGGACCGGACAGGGTATCAGCCCCAGCATTTT | CSARDQDRTGYQPQHF
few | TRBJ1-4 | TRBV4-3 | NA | TGCGCCAGCGCCCGGCACGGTTTTGAGGCTAATGAAAAACTGTTTTTT | CASARHGFEANEKLFF